What follows describes a single T cell receptor beta chain. Its cognate antigen is unknown. In TCRdb, the reads were re-called with MiXCR into one record per CDR3 protein. This table has about 24,000 distinct CDR3 sequences, 20% to 25% appearing once. The data stem from a study of T cell repertoires in cytomegalovirus infection. Study background: HLA-B-restricted CMV epitopes that are well studied, plus recently identified HLA-C-restricted ones, were used by the study. CMV infection and matching HLA type were both indicated by public TCR beta signatures.

Germline V gives CDR1 SNHLY, CDR2 FYNNEI. V lost 1 base to trimming and J lost 3 bases; unmatched junction nucleotides: 8. The CDR3 runs 16 residues. Findings and limits, study-wide: Accumulated public TCR beta family frequency recognized individuals carrying CMV together with the relevant HLA. It was HLA-C-restricted CMV-specific TCR beta clonotypes that dominated the response ex vivo.

The receptor was derived from a human donor in good health (CMV status not recorded). Some clones in this sample may be carry-over from other donors' samples. The sequenced sample was CD8+ T cells from cultured PBMCs, obtained from culture after CMV antigen stimulation. This chain uses TRBV2 with TRBJ1-2, with TRBD1 matching 7 bases. The CDR3 spells CASSEGTGLAYYGYTF. The CDR3 DNA follows: TGTGCCAGCAGTGAAGGGACAGGTTTAGCTTACTATGGCTACACCTTC.